This T cell receptor (beta chain) comes out of a study of a mutant IDH1 vaccine in newly diagnosed glioma. Study-level background: Eight vaccinations were given in weeks 1, 3, 5, 7, 11, 15, 19 and 23. The treated group averaged approximately 42 years old and was around 60% male, approximately 40% female.

Points on this clone: Its antigen is still unknown.

General study points: Detectable vaccine-induced immune responses arose in roughly 93% of patients.

Time point reported: week 11, during vaccination. All doses held 300 ug of mutant IDH1 20-mer peptide, with topical imiquimod. V shed 7 bases and J shed 3 bases, with 10 bases lying between them. The CDR3 sequence is 13 residues long. CDR1 and CDR2 (germline): ENHRY, SYGVKD. Produced via immunoSEQ multiplex PCR; TCRdb's table is partial and in-frame only. The sample yields 110,000 or so clones, 85% to 90% seen once. The chain has TRBV10-3 and TRBJ1-5; no definite D call. Material: PBMCs, obtained from a glioma patient whose treatment included an IDH1 peptide vaccine. The clonotype was recovered from a woman aged 50 to 65 with glioma. CDR3: CAITPGPNQPQHF. The DNA of the CDR3 is TGTGCCATCACCCCAGGACCCAATCAGCCCCAGCATTTT.